Listed below are T cell receptor beta chains from one sample, sequenced in a study of response to subunit inactivated influenza vaccine. TCRdb reprocessed the RT-PCR reads with MiXCR, giving one entry per CDR3 protein. The sample has approximately 530,000 distinct CDR3 sequences, 7.2% seen once. Specimen: PBMCs from blood, collected about 23 months after vaccination. These receptors were collected from a man aged 50 to 69 who received an inactivated influenza vaccine. Both conserved end residues are part of each CDR3. D genes are given only for firm matches. Some rows have no size entry. The others give once, few or many, or a class for an expanded clone.

>NA|16|TRBV20-1|TRBJ1-2|NA
TGCAGTGCTAGAGATCCCAGAGGGGGGGGCCTAGGTGGCTACACCTTC
CSARDPRGGGLGGYTF
>NA|18|TRBV20-1|TRBJ1-1|NA
TGCAGTGCTAGAGATTGGATAGGGGCAGGGAAGTTGAACACTGAAGCTTTCTTT
CSARDWIGAGKLNTEAFF
>many|14|TRBV20-1|TRBJ2-7|TRBD1
TGCAGTGCTAGAGTAGGGGGCGGGTCCTACGAGCAGTACTTC
CSARVGGGSYEQYF
>NA|12|TRBV3-1|TRBJ2-7|NA
TGTGCCAGCAGCCTGATAGGGTACGAGCAGTACTTC
CASSLIGYEQYF
>many|13|TRBV20-1|TRBJ1-6|NA
TGCAGTGCTAGAGCCTCGGCGGCGGTCGGCCTCCACTTT
CSARASAAVGLHF
>many|15|TRBV20-1|TRBJ2-3|NA
TGCAGTGCTAGAGAGGGACCGATAAGCACAGATACGCAGTATTTT
CSAREGPISTDTQYF
>few|11|TRBV5-4|TRBJ2-7|NA
TGTGCCAGCAGTTCTTCTTTCGAGCAGTACTTC
CASSSSFEQYF
>few|14|TRBV6-5|TRBJ2-7|NA
TGTGCCAGCAGTTCTGAACAGGGTCCTTACGAGCAGTACTTC
CASSSEQGPYEQYF
>NA|14|TRBV10-3|TRBJ2-1|TRBD2
TGTGCCATCAGTTCCCAGCGGGGGGAGGCTGAGCAGTTCTTC
CAISSQRGEAEQFF
>many|17|TRBV7-2|TRBJ2-1|TRBD2
TGTGCCAGCAGCTTAGTTCCGACTAGCGCGATTTTTAATGAGCAGTTCTTC
CASSLVPTSAIFNEQFF
>few|16|TRBV18|TRBJ2-5|TRBD2
TGTGCCAGCTCACCAATCCAGCGGGGGGCCTTGGAGACCCAGTACTTC
CASSPIQRGALETQYF
>few|17|TRBV7-8|TRBJ2-7|TRBD2
TGTGCCAGCAGCTTGGGACTAGCGGGATACTACACCTACGAGCAGTACTTC
CASSLGLAGYYTYEQYF
>NA|18|TRBV21-1|TRBJ2-3|NA
TGTGCCAGCAGCAAAGAGCGACTAGCGGAATTCGAAGGAGATACGCAGTATTTT
CASSKERLAEFEGDTQYF
>NA|14|TRBV20-1|TRBJ2-3|NA
TGCAGTGCCGCCCCGGGACTGGAAACAGATACGCAGTATTTT
CSAAPGLETDTQYF
>many|15|TRBV5-1|TRBJ2-5|NA
TGCGCCAGCAGCTTGGCGGTTCAGCGTCGAGAGACCCAGTACTTC
CASSLAVQRRETQYF
>few|13|TRBV28|TRBJ1-1|NA
TGTGCTACACAGGTAGGGGCAGGGACTGAAGCTTTCTTT
CATQVGAGTEAFF
>NA|14|TRBV5-1|TRBJ2-7|TRBD1
TGCGCCAGCAGCTTGGCCGGGACAGTTCCCGAGCAGTACTTC
CASSLAGTVPEQYF
>once|14|TRBV27|TRBJ2-1|TRBD1
TGTGCCAGCAGACTCGACAGGGCTTGGGGTGAGCAGTTCTTC
CASRLDRAWGEQFF
>NA|13|TRBV12-3/TRBV12-4|TRBJ2-7|TRBD2
TGTGCCACCCGGCGGGGGGGTGTATACGAGCAGTACTTC
CATRRGGVYEQYF
>once|13|TRBV20-1|TRBJ1-6|NA
TGCAGTGCTAGAGGGGAGCATAATTCACCCCTCCACTTT
CSARGEHNSPLHF
>NA|18|TRBV3-1|TRBJ2-3|TRBD2
TGTGCCAGCAGCCACGGACTAGCGGGAGGGCCTGCCACAGATACGCAGTATTTT
CASSHGLAGGPATDTQYF
>many|17|TRBV5-1|TRBJ2-1|NA
TGCGCCAGCAGCTTAGAGGGGGTACTAGCGCGCTCTAATGAGCAGTTCTTC
CASSLEGVLARSNEQFF
>few|15|TRBV4-2|TRBJ1-5|TRBD1
TGTGCCAGCAGCCATGTTACAGGGGGCAATCAGCCCCAGCATTTT
CASSHVTGGNQPQHF
>many|14|TRBV29-1|TRBJ2-7|NA
TGCAGCGTTGATCGGGACAGCGGGGGCGGCGAGCAGTACTTC
CSVDRDSGGGEQYF
>many|15|TRBV12-3/TRBV12-4|TRBJ2-7|TRBD2
TGTGCCAGCAGTTTTATTGGACTAGCTCCCTACGAGCAGTACTTC
CASSFIGLAPYEQYF
>many|18|TRBV3-1|TRBJ1-1|NA
TGTGCCAGCAGCCAAGCTCGAACAGTTGACGTCCGAGGCACTGAAGCTTTCTTT
CASSQARTVDVRGTEAFF
>few|14|TRBV4-3|TRBJ1-2|NA
TGCGCCAGCAGCCAAGCTTCCCCTGGTGTTGGCTACACCTTC
CASSQASPGVGYTF
>few|12|TRBV30|TRBJ1-4|NA
TGTGCCTGGAGCGCCAGGGGAGGAAAACTGTTTTTT
CAWSARGGKLFF
>NA|15|TRBV7-2|TRBJ1-6|NA
TGTGCCAGCAGCTTAATCGCCAGCTCGAATTCACCCCTCCACTTT
CASSLIASSNSPLHF
>NA|16|TRBV11-3|TRBJ2-1|TRBD2
TGTGCCAGCAGCCCGACTAGCGGGGGCTCCTACAATGAGCAGTTCTTC
CASSPTSGGSYNEQFF
>few|13|TRBV10-3|TRBJ2-7|NA
TGTGCCATCAGTGATAGACAGTCTTACGAGCAGTACTTC
CAISDRQSYEQYF
>many|17|TRBV7-8|TRBJ2-1|TRBD2
TGTGCCAGCAGCTTAGAGCTAGCGGGGACACGCAATGAGCGGCAGTTCTTC
CASSLELAGTRNERQFF